The 9 T cell receptor beta chains below were found in one sample sequenced in a study of T cells in localized non-small cell lung cancer (dated by TCRdb to the early 2020s). The library was prepared using the immunoSEQ multiplex PCR assay. In TCRdb, the immuneACCESS table is reduced to in-frame sequences with V and J assigned. These tables do not hold every clone; where another copy was compared, an unresolved V gene accounts for under half, and the others remain unexplained. The sample table lists approximately 3,100 clones, approximately 35% of them with a count of one. The ten largest clones represent roughly a tenth of the sample. Here the sequenced sample was normal lung tissue next to the tumor, taken before any cancer treatment. The source of these receptors is a male donor aged 60 or over with stage I squamous cell lung carcinoma.

The rearrangement uses TRBV5-1 and TRBJ1-5; D gene uncertain. Germline-derived CDR1 and CDR2 are SGHRS and YFSETQ. The CDR3 is 15 residues long. V was cut by 1 base and J by 6 bases, with 14 bases left in between. For the CDR3, the DNA is TGCGCCAGCAGCTTGATTGGGTCCCCGGGTCAGCCCCAGCATTTT. Translating gives CASSLIGSPGQPQHF. Drawing the rest from reference TRBV5-1 and TRBJ1-5, the complete variable domain is KAGVTQTPRYLIKTRGQQVTLSCSPISGHRSVSWYQQTPGQGLQFLFEYFSETQRNKGNFPGRFSGRQFSNSRSEMNVSTLELGDSALYLCASSLIGSPGQPQHFGDGTRLSIL.

The chain uses TRBV29-1 and TRBJ2-1; 8 nucleotides match TRBD1. The V gene's germline CDR1 is SQVTM and CDR2 ANQGSEA. CDR3 length: 16 amino acids. The V and J ends lost 5 bases and 2 bases, in that order; junction bases with no gene match: 11. The CDR3 protein is CSVNYRTGNTYNEQFF. CDR3 DNA: TGCAGCGTTAATTACCGGACAGGGAATACCTACAATGAGCAGTTCTTC.

The genes are TRBV9 and TRBJ2-3, with TRBD2 identical over 10 bases. The CDR3 length is 15 residues. V shed 3 bases and J 4 bases; nucleotides not matched to a gene: 5. CDR1 is SGDLS, CDR2 YYNGEE, per germline. The CDR3 DNA follows: TGTGCCAGCAGCGGGGGGACTAGCGTATCAGATACGCAGTATTTT. Translated: CASSGGTSVSDTQYF.

By proportion, this clone is large (0.1 to 1%). The V call is TRBV6-8, the J call TRBJ2-1; D may be TRBD1 or TRBD2 (5 bases each). The CDR3 is 12 amino acids. CDR1 and CDR2 from the germline V gene are MNHGY and SAAAGT. Trimming took 8 bases from V and 5 from J, leaving 10 bases between them. This chain's CDR3 is CASRDGHNEQFF. The CDR3, as DNA: TGTGCCAGCCGGGACGGCCACAATGAGCAGTTCTTC.

The V gene is TRBV19, the J gene TRBJ2-7, with a weak D call TRBD2 (6 bases). Germline lookup yields CDR1 LNHDA and CDR2 SQIVND (reference sequence). The length of the CDR3 is 14 residues. V lost 0 bases to trimming and J lost 10 bases, with 16 bases between them. The CDR3 protein is CASSIDLRRGRQYF. The CDR3 DNA follows: TGTGCCAGTAGTATAGATCTTAGGAGGGGACGACAGTACTTC.

The genes are TRBV15 and TRBJ2-3; a weak D match, TRBD2 (5 bases). The CDR3 length is 17 residues. Trimming removed 0 bases from V and 2 bases from J, with 15 bases in between. CDR1 and CDR2 (germline): LNHNV, YYDKDF (reference sequence). The CDR3 spells CATSRDYGGPSTDTQYF. CDR3 nucleotides: TGTGCCACCAGCAGAGATTACGGCGGGCCGTCCACAGATACGCAGTATTTT. Looking up the rest from reference TRBV15 and TRBJ2-3 gives the full variable domain: DAMVIQNPRYQVTQFGKPVTLSCSQTLNHNVMYWYQQKSSQAPKLLFHYYDKDFNNEADTPDNFQSRRPNTSFCFLDIRSPGLGDTAMYLCATSRDYGGPSTDTQYFGPGTRLTVL.

The chain has TRBV5-1 and TRBJ2-5; unclear D gene. The V end was cut by 1 base, the J end by 1 base, with 8 bases between. Germline CDR1 and CDR2: SGHRS and YFSETQ. The CDR3 covers 14 residues. The CDR3 sequence is CASSLNVPQETQYF. CDR3 coding DNA: TGCGCCAGCAGCTTGAACGTCCCCCAAGAGACCCAGTACTTC.

The gene calls are TRBV11-3 and TRBJ1-3; the D gene is possibly TRBD1 (6 bases). Trimming pared 5 bases from V and 3 bases from J, leaving 20 bases between. CDR1 and CDR2 (germline): SGHNT, YENEEA. The CDR3 length is 17 residues. CDR3 sequence: CASSATPGTRFGNTIYF. Here the CDR3 DNA reads TGTGCCAGCAGCGCAACACCTGGGACACGCTTTGGAAACACCATATATTTT. Together with reference TRBV11-3 and TRBJ1-3, the CDR3 gives the full variable domain: EAGVVQSPRYKIIEKKQPVAFWCNPISGHNTLYWYLQNLGQGPELLIRYENEEAVDDSQLPKDRFSAERLKGVDSTLKIQPAELGDSAVYLCASSATPGTRFGNTIYFGEGSWLTVV.

V gene TRBV18 combines with J gene TRBJ2-3; maybe TRBD2 (6 bases). CDR3 length: 16 amino acids. The V gene lost 4 bases and the J gene lost 4 bases, with 18 bases spanning the gap. Germline values: CDR1 KGHSH, CDR2 LQKENI. The CDR3 here is CASSLSHGSGADTQYF. The CDR3 nucleotides are TGTGCCAGCTCACTTTCACACGGGAGTGGGGCAGATACGCAGTATTTT.